The source of this T cell receptor (beta chain) is a study of blood T cell repertoires in COVID-19. Study-level information: Sites in the United States, Italy and Spain provided acute and convalescent COVID-19 samples.

The V gene's germline CDR1 is MGHRA and CDR2 YSYEKL. This CDR3 has 13 residues. Trimming removed 5 bases from V and 1 base from J, with 8 bases in between. Each participant's cohort was designated according to participant-reported clinical history. How the authors handled the data: Amplification from reference gene primers served as the basis for estimated nucleated cell counts. Sequencing used immunoSEQ multiplex PCR; TCRdb keeps in-frame clones, though not all of them. That table furnishes V, J and clone size, whereas the DNA furnished D and trimming. The sample comprises 200,000 to 250,000 clones, about 87% of which are singletons, and just over 2.5% rests with the top ten.

This receptor was identified in a woman aged 25-40 years who had recovered from COVID-19. The V call is TRBV4-1, the J call TRBJ1-1, with D unresolved. Sequenced sample: PBMCs or T cells enriched from blood (not recorded which). For the CDR3, the DNA is TGCGCCAGCAGCTCTCTCTGGAACACTGAAGCTTTCTTT. Protein: CASSSLWNTEAFF.